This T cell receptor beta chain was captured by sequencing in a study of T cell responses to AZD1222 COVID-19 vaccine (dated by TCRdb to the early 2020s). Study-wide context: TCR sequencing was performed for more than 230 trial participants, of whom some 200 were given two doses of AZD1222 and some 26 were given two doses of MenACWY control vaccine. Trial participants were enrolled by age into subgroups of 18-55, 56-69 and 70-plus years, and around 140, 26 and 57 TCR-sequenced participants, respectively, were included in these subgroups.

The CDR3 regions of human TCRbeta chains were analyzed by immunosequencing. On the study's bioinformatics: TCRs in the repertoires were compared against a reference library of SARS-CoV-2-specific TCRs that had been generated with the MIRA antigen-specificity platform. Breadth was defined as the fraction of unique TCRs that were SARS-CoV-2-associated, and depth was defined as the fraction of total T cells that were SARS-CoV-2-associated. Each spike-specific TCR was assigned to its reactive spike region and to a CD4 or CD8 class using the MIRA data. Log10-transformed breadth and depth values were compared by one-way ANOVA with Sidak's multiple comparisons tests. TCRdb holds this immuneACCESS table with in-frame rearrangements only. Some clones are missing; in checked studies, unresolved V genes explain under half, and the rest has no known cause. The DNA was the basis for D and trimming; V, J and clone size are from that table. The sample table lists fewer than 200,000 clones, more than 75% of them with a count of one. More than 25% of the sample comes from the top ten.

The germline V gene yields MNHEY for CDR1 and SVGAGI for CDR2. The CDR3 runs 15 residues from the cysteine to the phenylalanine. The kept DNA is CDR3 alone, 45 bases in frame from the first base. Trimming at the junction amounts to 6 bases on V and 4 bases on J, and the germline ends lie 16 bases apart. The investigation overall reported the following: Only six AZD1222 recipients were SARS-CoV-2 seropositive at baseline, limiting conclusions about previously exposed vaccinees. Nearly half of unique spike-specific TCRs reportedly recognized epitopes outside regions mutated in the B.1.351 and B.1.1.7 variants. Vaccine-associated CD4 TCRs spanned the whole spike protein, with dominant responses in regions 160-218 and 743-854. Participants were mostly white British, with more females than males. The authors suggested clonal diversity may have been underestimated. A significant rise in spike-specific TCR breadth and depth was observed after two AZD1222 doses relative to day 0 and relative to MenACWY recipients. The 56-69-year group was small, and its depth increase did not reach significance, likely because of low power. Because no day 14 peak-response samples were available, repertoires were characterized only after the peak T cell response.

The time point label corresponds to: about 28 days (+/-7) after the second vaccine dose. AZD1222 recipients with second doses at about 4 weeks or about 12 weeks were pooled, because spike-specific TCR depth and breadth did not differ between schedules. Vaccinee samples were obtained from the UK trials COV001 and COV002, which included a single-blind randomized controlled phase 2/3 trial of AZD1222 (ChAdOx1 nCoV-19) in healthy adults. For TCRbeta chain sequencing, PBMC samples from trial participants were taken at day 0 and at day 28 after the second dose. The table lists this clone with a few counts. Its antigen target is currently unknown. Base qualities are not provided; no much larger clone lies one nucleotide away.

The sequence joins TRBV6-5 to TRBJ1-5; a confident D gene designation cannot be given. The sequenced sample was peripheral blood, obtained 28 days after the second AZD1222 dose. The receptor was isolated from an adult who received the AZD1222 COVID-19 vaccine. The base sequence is TGTGCCAGCAGGCCGGGAGCCGGACTAAATCAGCCCCAGCATTTT. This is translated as CASRPGAGLNQPQHF.